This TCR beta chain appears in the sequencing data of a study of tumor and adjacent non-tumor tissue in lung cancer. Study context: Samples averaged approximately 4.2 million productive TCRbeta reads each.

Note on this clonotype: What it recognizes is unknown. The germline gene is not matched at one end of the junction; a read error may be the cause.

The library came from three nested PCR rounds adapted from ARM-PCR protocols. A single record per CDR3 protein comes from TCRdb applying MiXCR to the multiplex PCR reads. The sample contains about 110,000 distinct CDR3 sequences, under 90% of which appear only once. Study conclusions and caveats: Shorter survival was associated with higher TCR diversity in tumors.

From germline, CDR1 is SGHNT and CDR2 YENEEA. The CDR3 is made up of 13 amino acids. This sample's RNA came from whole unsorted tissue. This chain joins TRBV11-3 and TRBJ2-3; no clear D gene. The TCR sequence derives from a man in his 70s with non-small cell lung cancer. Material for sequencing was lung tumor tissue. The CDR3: CASILGHTDTQYF. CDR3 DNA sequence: TGTGCCAGCATCTTAGGCCACACAGATACACAGTATTTT.